This T cell receptor (beta chain) is from a study of blood T cell repertoires in COVID-19. As for the study in general: The United States, Italy and Spain were the sources of the acute and convalescent COVID-19 samples. PBMCs, B-cell-depleted T cells, or T cells were the source of the cDNA or gDNA that made up the material.

The ends lost 5 bases at V and 5 bases at J; junction bases unmatched: 9. CDR1 SGHTA and CDR2 FQGNSA come from the germline V gene. This CDR3 has 15 residues. Original handling: Reference gene primer amplification yielded estimated nucleated cell counts. Here immunoSEQ multiplex PCR was the method, and the copy in TCRdb shows in-frame clones only, minus some. That table supplies the V and J calls and clone size; D and trimming were determined from the DNA. The repertoire holds about 120,000 clones, with around 82% as singletons. This sequence was found in a human donor in a cohort sampled during active COVID-19. V usage is TRBV7-2 and J usage is TRBJ2-1, with 7 bases identical to TRBD1. What was sequenced was peripheral blood. The CDR3 reads CASSEQGYRDNEQFF. The CDR3 DNA sequence: TGTGCCAGCAGCGAACAGGGGTATCGCGACAATGAGCAGTTCTTC.